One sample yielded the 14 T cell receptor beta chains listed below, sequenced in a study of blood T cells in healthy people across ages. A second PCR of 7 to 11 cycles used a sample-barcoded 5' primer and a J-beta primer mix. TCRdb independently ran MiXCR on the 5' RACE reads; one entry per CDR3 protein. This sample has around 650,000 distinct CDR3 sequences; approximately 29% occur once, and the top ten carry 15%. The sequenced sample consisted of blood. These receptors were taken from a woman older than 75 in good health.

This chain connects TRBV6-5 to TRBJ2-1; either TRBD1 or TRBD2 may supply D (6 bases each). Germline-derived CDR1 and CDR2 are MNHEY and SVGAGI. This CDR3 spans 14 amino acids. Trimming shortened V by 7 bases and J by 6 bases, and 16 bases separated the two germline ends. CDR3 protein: CASTPSGATNEQFF. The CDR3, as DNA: TGTGCCAGCACCCCCTCGGGGGCCACCAATGAGCAGTTCTTC.

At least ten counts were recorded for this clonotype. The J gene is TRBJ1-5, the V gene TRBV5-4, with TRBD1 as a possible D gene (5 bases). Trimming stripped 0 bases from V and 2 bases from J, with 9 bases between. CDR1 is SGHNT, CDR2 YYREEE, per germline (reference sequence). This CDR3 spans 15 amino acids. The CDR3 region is CASSLGGSRNQPQHF. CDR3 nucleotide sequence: TGTGCCAGCAGCTTGGGGGGCTCTCGCAATCAGCCCCAGCATTTT. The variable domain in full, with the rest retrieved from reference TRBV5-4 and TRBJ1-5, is ETGVTQSPTHLIKTRGQQVTLRCSSQSGHNTVSWYQQALGQGPQFIFQYYREEENGRGNFPPRFSGLQFPNYSSELNVNALELDDSALYLCASSLGGSRNQPQHFGDGTRLSIL.

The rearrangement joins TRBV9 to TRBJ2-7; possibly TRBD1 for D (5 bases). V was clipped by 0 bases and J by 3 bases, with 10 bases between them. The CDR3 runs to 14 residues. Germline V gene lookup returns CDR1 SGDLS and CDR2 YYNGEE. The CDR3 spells CASSVAAGNYEQYF. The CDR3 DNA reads TGTGCCAGCAGCGTAGCTGCAGGGAACTACGAGCAGTACTTC.

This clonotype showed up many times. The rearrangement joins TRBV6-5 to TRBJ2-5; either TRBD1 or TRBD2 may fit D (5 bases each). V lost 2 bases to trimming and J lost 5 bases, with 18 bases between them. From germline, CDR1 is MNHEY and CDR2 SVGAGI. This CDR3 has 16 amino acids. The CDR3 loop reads CASSYLTGAGGETQYF. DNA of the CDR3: TGTGCCAGCAGTTACCTAACTGGGGCAGGCGGGGAGACCCAGTACTTC.

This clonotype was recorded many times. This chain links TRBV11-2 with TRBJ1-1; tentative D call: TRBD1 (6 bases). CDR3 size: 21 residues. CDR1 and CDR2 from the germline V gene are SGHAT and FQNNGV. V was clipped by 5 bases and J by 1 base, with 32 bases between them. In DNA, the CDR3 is TGTGCCAGCAGCCAGTGGGGCACAGTGCCGGGGACAATCCCTCGGAACACTGAAGCTTTCTTT. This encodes CASSQWGTVPGTIPRNTEAFF. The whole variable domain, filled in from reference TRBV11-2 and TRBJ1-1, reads EAGVAQSPRYKIIEKRQSVAFWCNPISGHATLYWYQQILGQGPKLLIQFQNNGVVDDSQLPKDRFSAERLKGVDSTLKIQPAKLEDSAVYLCASSQWGTVPGTIPRNTEAFFGQGTRLTVV.

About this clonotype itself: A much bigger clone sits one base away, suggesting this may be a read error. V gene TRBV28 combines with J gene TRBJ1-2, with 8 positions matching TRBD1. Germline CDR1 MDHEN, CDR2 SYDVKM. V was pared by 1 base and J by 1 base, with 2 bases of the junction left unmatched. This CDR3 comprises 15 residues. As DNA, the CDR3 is TGTGCCAGCAGTTTATTGACAGGGGTTAACTATGGCTACACCTTC. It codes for CASSLLTGVNYGYTF.

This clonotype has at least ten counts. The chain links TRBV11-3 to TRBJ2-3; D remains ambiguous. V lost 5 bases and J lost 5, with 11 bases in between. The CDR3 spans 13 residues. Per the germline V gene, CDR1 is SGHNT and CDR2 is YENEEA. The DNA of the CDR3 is TGTGCCAGCAGCCCCGCGCAAAGAGATACGCAGTATTTT. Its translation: CASSPAQRDTQYF.

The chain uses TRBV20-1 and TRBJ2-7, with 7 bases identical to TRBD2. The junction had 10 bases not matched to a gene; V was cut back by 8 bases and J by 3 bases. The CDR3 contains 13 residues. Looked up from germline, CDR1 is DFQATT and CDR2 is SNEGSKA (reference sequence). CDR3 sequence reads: CSSQSGGVYEQYF. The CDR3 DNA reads TGCAGTTCCCAATCGGGGGGTGTCTACGAGCAGTACTTC.

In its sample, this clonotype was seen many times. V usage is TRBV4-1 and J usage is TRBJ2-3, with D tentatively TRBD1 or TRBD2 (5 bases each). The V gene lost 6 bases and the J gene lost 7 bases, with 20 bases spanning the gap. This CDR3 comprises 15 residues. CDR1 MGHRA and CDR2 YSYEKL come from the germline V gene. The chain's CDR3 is CASRLSGTEINTQYF. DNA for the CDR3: TGCGCCAGCAGACTCTCTGGGACCGAAATAAATACGCAGTATTTT.

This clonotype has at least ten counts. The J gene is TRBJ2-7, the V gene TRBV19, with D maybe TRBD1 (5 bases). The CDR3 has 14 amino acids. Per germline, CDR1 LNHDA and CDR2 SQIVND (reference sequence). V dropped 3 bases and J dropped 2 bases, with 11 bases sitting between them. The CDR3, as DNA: TGTGCCAGTAGTATGGCAGGGTTCGCCTACGAGCAGTACTTC. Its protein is CASSMAGFAYEQYF. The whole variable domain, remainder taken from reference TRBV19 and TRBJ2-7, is DGGITQSPKYLFRKEGQNVTLSCEQNLNHDAMYWYRQDPGQGLRLIYYSQIVNDFQKGDIAEGYSVSREKKESFPLTVTSAQKNPTAFYLCASSMAGFAYEQYFGPGTRLTVT.

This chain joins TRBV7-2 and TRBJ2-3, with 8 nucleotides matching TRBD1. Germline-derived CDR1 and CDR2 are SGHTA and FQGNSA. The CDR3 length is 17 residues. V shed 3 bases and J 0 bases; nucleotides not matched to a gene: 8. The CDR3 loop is CASSLQGAGSSTDTQYF. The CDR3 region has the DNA TGTGCCAGCAGCTTGCAGGGGGCCGGTTCTAGCACAGATACGCAGTATTTT.

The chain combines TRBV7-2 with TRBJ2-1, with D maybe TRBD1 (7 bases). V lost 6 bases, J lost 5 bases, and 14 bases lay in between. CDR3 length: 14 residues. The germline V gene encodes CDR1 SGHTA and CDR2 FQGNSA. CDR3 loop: CASSRQGGDNEQFF. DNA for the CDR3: TGTGCCAGCAGTCGTCAGGGGGGAGACAATGAGCAGTTCTTC.

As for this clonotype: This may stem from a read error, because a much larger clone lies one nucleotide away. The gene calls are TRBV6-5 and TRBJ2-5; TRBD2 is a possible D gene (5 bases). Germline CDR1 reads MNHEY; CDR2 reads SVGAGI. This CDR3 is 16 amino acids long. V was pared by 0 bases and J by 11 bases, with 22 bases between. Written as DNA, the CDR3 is TGTGCCAGCAGTTACTCGAGACCGGGCCGGGGTGATGAGCAGTACTTC. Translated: CASSYSRPGRGDEQYF.

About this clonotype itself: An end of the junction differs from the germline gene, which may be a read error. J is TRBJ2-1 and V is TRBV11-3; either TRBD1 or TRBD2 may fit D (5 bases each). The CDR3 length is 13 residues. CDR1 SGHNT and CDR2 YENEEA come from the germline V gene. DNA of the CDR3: TGTGCCAACAGCTTAGTGAGGGGTAATGAGCAGTTCTTC. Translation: CANSLVRGNEQFF.